This entry features one TCR beta chain sequence. This clonotype appeared many times. Its cognate antigen has yet to be identified. This may arise from a read error, as a much more abundant clone is one base away. This sample is part of a study of blood T cells in healthy people across ages (dated by TCRdb to 2013 to 2016). Turning to the overall study: In model experiments, roughly one uniquely barcoded TCR beta cDNA molecule per two T cells was captured by template switching. The study measured age-related changes in TCR beta repertoire diversity using deep sequencing normalized with unique cDNA molecular identifiers. Four age groups were formed from the donors: young (average approximately 15 years), middle-aged (less than 40), aged (more than 55) and long-lived (roughly 81). To avoid experimental bias, donors of different ages were distributed randomly across sequencing lanes. Two additional independent replicas of 1 million unique cDNA reads from the same blood draw were analyzed for two donors (one aged 18 to 30 and one aged 80 or older). Study-level results and caveats: Because the CMV infection status of the donors was unknown, age-related changes in expanded clonotypes may potentially have been confounded. Estimates of total diversity from one million sequenced T cells were regarded as lower bounds and underestimates. The long-lived group showed more naive CD4+ T cells, fewer expanded clones and increased TCR diversity than the aged group, suggesting age selection. Bulk unsorted PBMC profiling prevented conclusive comparison of naive and antigen-experienced compartments. Observed TCR beta diversity per million T cells fell roughly linearly with age, and a significant reduction was already apparent by age around 40. Observed TCR beta diversity correlated strongly with the percentage of naive T cells measured by flow cytometry.

Receptor amplification or capture employed 5' RACE. The run used an Illumina HiSeq 2500. The second PCR ran for roughly 7 to 11 cycles and used a J-beta primer mix along with a sample-barcoded 5' primer. A unique molecular identifier was introduced onto each TCR beta cDNA molecule by a template-switch 5' adaptor carrying 12 random nucleotides. Each sample yielded at least 2.5 million CDR3-containing paired-end reads. First-strand cDNA synthesis was performed from all RNA using the Mint cDNA synthesis kit, with priming by a TRBC-specific oligonucleotide. Following uracil-DNA glycosylase treatment, all cDNA underwent a first 18-cycle PCR with the universal primers M1SS and BC2_uni_R. In the original analysis: Each sample was normalized by randomly selecting 1 million high-quality reads, each carrying a distinct molecular identifier. Instead of being binned into consensus sequences, reads with shared molecular identifiers were discarded. MiTCR, with a Q25 quality threshold and the strictest error-elimination algorithm, was used for CDR3 identification, clonotype clustering and error correction. Lower-bound total TCR beta diversity was estimated with a nonparametric unseen species model using Euler transformation. Using fastp trimming at Q25 and MiXCR clonotype assembly, TCRdb reanalyzed the public sequencing data and kept in-frame beta chains. Each entry is one CDR3 protein sequence, shown with its most common DNA and genes. The V and J calls and clone size are TCRdb's, not the authors'. The sample table records around 870,000 distinct CDR3 sequences; about 30% of these occur just once. The ten largest clones represent 17% of the sample.

V gives up 2 bases and J gives up 6 bases, and the segment between their germline ends measures 4 bases. The CDR3, cysteine through phenylalanine, is 11 amino acids long. Only the CDR3 DNA is retained, 33 bases long and in frame from the first base. The germline V gene specifies MNHEY as CDR1 and SVGAGI as CDR2. The donors were some 39 Caucasian individuals from Russia, aged roughly 6 to 100 years, who were systemically healthy. Each donor gave 9 to 10 milliliters of peripheral blood, collected into EDTA-treated Vacutainer tubes. Ficoll-Paque density-gradient centrifugation was used to isolate PBMCs, with at least 7 million per sample. Total RNA was extracted from PBMCs with Trizol reagent, with at least 5 micrograms obtained per sample. For every donor, flow cytometry on a PBMC aliquot measured the percentage of naive CD45RAhigh/CD27high T cells.

This TCR was recovered from a woman of 80 years or more in good health. Sequenced material: blood. The V and J genes are TRBV6-5 and TRBJ2-5, with the D gene not clear enough to name. The DNA is as follows: TGTGCCAGCAGTTACGGGAAGACCCAGTACTTC. It is translated as CASSYGKTQYF.